This entry concerns a single T cell receptor (beta chain). Germline V gene sequence: CDR1 SGHAT, CDR2 FQNNGV. The CDR3 has 15 amino acids. Unmatched junction bases numbered 10, after V lost 5 bases and J lost 6 bases. Every single participant having HIV got treatment inside the United States. The data derive from a study of long-term antiretroviral therapy in people with HIV. The authors ran the immunoSEQ assay, v3.0, at survey level. Clones were sequenced by immunoSEQ multiplex PCR, and TCRdb holds only the in-frame ones, with some missing. Of about 39,000 clones in the sample, approximately 85% were seen once.

Specimen: unsorted PBMCs, collected 3.1 years after starting antiretroviral therapy. The clonotype originates from a woman aged 45-60 years with HIV. The J gene is TRBJ2-7, the V gene TRBV11-2; 10 nucleotides line up with TRBD1. The CDR3 DNA reads TGTGCCAGCAGCGCGATACCGGGACAGGGGAGCGAGCAGTACTTC. This encodes CASSAIPGQGSEQYF.